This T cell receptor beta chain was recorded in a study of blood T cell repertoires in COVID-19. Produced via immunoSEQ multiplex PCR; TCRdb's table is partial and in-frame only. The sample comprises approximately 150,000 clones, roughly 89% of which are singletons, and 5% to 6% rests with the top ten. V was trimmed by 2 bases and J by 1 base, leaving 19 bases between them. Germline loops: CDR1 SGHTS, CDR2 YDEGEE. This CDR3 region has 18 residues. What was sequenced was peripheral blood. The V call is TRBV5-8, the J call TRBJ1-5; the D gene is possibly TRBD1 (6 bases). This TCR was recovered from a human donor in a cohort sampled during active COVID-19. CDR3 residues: CASSFRTLGTRSNQPQHF. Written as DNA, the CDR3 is TGTGCCAGCAGCTTCCGAACCCTCGGGACACGGAGCAATCAGCCCCAGCATTTT.